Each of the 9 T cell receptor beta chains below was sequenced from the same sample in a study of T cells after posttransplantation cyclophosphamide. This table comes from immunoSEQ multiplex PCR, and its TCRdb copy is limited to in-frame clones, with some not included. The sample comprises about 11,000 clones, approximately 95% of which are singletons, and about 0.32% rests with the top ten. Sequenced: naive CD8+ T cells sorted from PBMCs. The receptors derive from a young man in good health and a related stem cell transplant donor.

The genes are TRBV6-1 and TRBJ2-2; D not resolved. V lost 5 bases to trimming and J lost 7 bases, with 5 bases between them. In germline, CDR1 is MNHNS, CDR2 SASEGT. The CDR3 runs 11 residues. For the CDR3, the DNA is TGTGCCAGCAGTTTCAACGGGGAGCTGTTTTTT. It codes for CASSFNGELFF.

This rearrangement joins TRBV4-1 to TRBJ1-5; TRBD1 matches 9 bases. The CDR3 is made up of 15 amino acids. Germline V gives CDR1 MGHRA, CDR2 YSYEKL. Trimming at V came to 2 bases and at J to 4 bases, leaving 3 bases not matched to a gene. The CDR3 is CASSQLQGANQPQHF. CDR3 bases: TGCGCCAGCAGCCAATTACAGGGGGCTAATCAGCCCCAGCATTTT.

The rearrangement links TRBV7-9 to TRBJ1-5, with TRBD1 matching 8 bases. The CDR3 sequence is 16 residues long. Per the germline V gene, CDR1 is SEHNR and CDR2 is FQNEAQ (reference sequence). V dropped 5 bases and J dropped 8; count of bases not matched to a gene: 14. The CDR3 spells CASSPGADRADEPQHF. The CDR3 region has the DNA TGTGCCAGCAGCCCGGGAGCGGACAGGGCTGATGAGCCCCAGCATTTT. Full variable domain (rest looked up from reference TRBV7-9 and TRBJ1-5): DTGVSQNPRHKITKRGQNVTFRCDPISEHNRLYWYRQTLGQGPEFLTYFQNEAQLEKSRLLSDRFSAERPKGSFSTLEIQRTEQGDSAMYLCASSPGADRADEPQHFGDGTRLSIL.

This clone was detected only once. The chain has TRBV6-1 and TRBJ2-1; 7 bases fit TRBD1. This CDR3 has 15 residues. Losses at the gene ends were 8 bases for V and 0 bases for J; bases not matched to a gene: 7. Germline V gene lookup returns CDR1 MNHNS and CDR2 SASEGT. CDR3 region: CASVPRGISYNEQFF. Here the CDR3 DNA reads TGTGCCAGCGTCCCCAGGGGGATCTCCTACAATGAGCAGTTCTTC.

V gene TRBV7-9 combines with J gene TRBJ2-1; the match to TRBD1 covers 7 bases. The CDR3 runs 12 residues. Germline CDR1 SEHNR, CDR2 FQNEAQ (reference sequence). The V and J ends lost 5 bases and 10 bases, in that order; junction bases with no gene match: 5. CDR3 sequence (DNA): TGTGCCAGCAGCGCAGGGGGACAGGAGCAGTTCTTC. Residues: CASSAGGQEQFF.

The DNA of the CDR3 is TGTGCCAGCAGACACATGAACACTGAAGCTTTCTTT. This encodes CASRHMNTEAFF. This chain connects TRBV7-9 to TRBJ1-1; unclear D gene. CDR1 and CDR2 from the germline V gene are SEHNR and FQNEAQ (reference sequence). The V end lost 6 bases, the J end lost 0 bases, and 5 bases lay between the germline ends. This CDR3 has 12 residues.

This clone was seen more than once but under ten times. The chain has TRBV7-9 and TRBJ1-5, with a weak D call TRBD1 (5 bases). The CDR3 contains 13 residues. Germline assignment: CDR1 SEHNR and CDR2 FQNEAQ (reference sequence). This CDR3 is CASVGGGNQPQHF. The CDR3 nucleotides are TGTGCGAGCGTGGGGGGTGGCAATCAGCCCCAGCATTTT.

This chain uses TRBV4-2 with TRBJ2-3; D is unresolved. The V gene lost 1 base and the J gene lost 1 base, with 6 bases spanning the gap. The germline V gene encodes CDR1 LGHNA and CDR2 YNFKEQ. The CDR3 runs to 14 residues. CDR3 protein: CASSQGGGTDTQYF. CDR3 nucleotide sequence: TGTGCCAGCAGCCAAGGAGGCGGCACAGATACGCAGTATTTT.

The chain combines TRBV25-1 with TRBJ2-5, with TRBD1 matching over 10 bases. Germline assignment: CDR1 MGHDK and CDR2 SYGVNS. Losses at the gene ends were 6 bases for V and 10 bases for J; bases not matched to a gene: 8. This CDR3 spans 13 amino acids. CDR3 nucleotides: TGTGCCAGCAGACCCCAGACAGGGGGCGACCAGTACTTC. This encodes CASRPQTGGDQYF.